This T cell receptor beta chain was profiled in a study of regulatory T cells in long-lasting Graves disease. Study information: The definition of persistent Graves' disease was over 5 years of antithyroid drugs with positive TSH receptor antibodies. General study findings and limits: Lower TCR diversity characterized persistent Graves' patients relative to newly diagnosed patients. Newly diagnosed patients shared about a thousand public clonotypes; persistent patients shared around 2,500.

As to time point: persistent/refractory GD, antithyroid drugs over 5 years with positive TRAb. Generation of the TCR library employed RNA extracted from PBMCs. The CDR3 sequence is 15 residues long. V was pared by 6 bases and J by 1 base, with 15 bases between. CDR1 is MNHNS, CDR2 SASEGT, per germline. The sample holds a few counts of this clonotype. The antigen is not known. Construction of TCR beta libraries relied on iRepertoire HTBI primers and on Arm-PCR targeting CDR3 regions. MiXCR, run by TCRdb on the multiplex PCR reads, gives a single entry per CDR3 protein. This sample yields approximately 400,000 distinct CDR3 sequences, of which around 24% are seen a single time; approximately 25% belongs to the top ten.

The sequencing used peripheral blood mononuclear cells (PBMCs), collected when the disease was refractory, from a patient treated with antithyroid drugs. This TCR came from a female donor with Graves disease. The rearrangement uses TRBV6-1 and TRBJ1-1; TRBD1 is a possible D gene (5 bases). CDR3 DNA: TGTGCCAGCAGCGAGAAGTTAACAGGGAACACTGAAGCTTTCTTT. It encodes CASSEKLTGNTEAFF.